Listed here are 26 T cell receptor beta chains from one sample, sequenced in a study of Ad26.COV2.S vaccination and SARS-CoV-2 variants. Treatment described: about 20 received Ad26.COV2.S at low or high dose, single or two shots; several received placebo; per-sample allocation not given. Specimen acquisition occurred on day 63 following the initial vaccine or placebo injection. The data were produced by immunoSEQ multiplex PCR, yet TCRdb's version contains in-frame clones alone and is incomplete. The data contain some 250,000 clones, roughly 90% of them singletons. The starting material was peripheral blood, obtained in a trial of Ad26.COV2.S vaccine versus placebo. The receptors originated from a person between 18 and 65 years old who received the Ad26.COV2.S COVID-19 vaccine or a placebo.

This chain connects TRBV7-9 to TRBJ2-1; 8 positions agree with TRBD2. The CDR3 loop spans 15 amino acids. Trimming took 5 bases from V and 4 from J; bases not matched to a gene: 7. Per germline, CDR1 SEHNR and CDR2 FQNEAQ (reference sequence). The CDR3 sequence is CASSLTSAQYNEQFF. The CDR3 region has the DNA TGTGCCAGCAGCCTGACTAGCGCTCAGTACAATGAGCAGTTCTTC.

The CDR3 region has the DNA TGTGCCAGCAGCGGTAGTCGGACAGGGGGGGTCTATAATTCACCCCTCCACTTT. It specifies CASSGSRTGGVYNSPLHF. The V gene is TRBV11-2, the J gene TRBJ1-6; 10 bases agree with TRBD1. The germline CDR1 and CDR2 sequences are SGHAT and FQNNGV. The CDR3 is 18 amino acids. The junction had 10 bases not matched to a gene; V was cut back by 5 bases and J by 3 bases.

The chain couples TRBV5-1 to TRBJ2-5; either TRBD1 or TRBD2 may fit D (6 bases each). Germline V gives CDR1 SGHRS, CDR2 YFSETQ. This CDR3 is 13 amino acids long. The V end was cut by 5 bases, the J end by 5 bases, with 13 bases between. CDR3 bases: TGCGCCAGCAGGATGGGGGCGGGGGAGACCCAGTACTTC. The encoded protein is CASRMGAGETQYF.

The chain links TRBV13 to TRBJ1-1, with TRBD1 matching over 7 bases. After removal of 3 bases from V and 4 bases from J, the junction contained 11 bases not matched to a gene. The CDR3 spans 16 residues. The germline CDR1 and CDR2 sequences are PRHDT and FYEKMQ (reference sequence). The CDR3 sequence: CASSFGGTARSTEAFF. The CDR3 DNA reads TGTGCCAGCAGCTTCGGCGGGACAGCTCGTAGCACTGAAGCTTTCTTT.

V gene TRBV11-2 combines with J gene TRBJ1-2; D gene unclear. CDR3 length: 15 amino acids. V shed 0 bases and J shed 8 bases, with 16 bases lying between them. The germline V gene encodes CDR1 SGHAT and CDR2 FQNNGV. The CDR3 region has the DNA TGTGCCAGCAGCTTAGATCAGCAAAGGGCGGGAGGCTACACCTTC. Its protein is CASSLDQQRAGGYTF. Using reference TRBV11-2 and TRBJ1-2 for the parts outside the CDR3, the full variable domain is EAGVAQSPRYKIIEKRQSVAFWCNPISGHATLYWYQQILGQGPKLLIQFQNNGVVDDSQLPKDRFSAERLKGVDSTLKIQPAKLEDSAVYLCASSLDQQRAGGYTFGSGTRLTVV.

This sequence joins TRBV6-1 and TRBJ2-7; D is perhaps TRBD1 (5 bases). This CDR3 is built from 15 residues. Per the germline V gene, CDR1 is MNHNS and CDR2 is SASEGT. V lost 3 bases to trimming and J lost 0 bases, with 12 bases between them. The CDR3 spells CASSEYRMSSYEQYF. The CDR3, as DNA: TGTGCCAGCAGTGAGTACAGGATGAGCTCCTACGAGCAGTACTTC.

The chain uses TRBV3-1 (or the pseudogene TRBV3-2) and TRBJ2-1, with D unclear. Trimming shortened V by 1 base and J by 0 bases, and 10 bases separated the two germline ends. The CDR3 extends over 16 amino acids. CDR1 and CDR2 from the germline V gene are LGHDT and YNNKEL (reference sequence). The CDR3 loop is CASSQASKSSYNEQFF. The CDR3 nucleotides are TGTGCCAGCAGCCAAGCCTCCAAAAGCTCCTACAATGAGCAGTTCTTC.

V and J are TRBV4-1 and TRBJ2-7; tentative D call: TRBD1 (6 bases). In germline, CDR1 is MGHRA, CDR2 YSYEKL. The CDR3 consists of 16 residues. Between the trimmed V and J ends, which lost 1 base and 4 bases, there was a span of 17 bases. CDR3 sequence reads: CASSQGVAQGYYEQYF. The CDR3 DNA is TGCGCCAGCAGCCAAGGGGTAGCACAGGGATATTACGAGCAGTACTTC.

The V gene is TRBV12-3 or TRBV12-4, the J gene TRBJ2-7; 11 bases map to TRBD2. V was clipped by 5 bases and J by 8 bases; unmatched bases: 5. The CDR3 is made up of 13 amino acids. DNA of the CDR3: TGTGCCAGCAGTACTAGCGGGGGTAACAAGCAGTACTTC. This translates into CASSTSGGNKQYF.

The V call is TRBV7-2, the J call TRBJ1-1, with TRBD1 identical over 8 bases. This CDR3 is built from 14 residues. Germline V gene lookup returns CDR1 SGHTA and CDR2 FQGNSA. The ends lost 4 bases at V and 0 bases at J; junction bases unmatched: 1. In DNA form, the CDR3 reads TGTGCCAGCAGCTGGACAGGGTTGAACACTGAAGCTTTCTTT. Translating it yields CASSWTGLNTEAFF.

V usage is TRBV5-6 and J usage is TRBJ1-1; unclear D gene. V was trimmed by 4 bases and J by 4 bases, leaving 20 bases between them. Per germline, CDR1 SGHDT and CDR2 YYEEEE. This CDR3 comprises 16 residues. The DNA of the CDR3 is TGTGCCAGCAGCCCCTTCGTGTTAGGTTTCGGCACTGAAGCTTTCTTT. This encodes CASSPFVLGFGTEAFF.

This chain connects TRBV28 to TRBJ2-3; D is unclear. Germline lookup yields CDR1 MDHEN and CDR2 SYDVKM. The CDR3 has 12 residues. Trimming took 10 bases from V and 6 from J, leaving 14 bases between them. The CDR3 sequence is CATSKDGDTQYF. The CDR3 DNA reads TGTGCCACTTCCAAGGACGGTGATACGCAGTATTTT.

CDR3 residues: CASGLVTGGVNNEQFF. The CDR3 coding sequence is TGTGCTAGTGGTTTGGTAACGGGAGGGGTAAACAATGAGCAGTTCTTC. V usage is TRBV12-5 and J usage is TRBJ2-1, with TRBD2 identical over 8 bases. With 0 bases clipped from V and 5 bases from J, the junction kept 6 bases outside the gene matches. The CDR3 is 16 residues long. CDR1 is LGHNT and CDR2 is FRNRAP in the germline V gene.

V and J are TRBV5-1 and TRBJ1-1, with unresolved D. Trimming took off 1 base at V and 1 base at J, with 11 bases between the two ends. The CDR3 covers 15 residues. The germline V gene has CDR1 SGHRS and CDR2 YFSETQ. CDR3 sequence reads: CASSLRPEGNTEAFF. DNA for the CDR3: TGCGCCAGCAGCTTGAGGCCAGAGGGGAACACTGAAGCTTTCTTT.

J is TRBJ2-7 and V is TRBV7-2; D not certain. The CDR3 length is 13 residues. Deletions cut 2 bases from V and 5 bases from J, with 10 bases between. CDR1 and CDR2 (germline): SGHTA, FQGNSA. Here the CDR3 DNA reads TGTGCCAGCAGCTTAAGACATTTCAACGAGCAGTACTTC. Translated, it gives CASSLRHFNEQYF.

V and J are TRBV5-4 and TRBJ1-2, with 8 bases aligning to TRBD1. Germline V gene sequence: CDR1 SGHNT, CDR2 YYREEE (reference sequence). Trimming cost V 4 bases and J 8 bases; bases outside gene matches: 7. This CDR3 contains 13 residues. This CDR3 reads CASSNPQGEGYTF. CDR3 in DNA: TGTGCCAGCAGCAACCCACAGGGGGAAGGCTACACCTTC.

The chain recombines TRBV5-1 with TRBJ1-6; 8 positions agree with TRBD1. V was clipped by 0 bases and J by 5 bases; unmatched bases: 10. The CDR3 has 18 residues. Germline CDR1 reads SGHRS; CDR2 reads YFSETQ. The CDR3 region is CASSLDLQGVSHNSPLHF. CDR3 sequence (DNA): TGCGCCAGCAGCTTGGACCTACAGGGGGTATCTCATAATTCACCCCTCCACTTT.

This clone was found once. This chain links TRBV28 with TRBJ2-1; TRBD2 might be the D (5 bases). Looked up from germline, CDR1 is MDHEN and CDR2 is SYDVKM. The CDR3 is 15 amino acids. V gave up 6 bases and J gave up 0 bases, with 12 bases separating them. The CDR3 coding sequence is TGTGCCAGCAGCTCCCACGGGGTCTCCTACAATGAGCAGTTCTTC. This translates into CASSSHGVSYNEQFF. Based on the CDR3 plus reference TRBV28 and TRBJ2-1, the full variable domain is DVKVTQSSRYLVKRTGEKVFLECVQDMDHENMFWYRQDPGLGLRLIYFSYDVKMKEKGDIPEGYSVSREKKERFSLILESASTNQTSMYLCASSSHGVSYNEQFFGPGTRLTVL.

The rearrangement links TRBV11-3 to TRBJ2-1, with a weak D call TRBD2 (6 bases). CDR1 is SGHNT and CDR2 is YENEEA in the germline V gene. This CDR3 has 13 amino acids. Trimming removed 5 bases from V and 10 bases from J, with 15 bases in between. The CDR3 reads CASSPRGTLEQFF. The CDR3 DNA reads TGTGCCAGCAGCCCACGGGGGACCCTAGAGCAGTTCTTC.

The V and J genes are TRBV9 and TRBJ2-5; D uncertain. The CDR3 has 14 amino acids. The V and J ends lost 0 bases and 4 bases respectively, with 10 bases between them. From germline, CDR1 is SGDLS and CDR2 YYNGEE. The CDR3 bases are TGTGCCAGCAGCGTAGAGCCTTCCCCAGAGACCCAGTACTTC. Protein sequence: CASSVEPSPETQYF. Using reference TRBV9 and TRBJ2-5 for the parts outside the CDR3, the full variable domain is DSGVTQTPKHLITATGQRVTLRCSPRSGDLSVYWYQQSLDQGLQFLIQYYNGEERAKGNILERFSAQQFPDLHSELNLSSLELGDSALYFCASSVEPSPETQYFGPGTRLLVL.

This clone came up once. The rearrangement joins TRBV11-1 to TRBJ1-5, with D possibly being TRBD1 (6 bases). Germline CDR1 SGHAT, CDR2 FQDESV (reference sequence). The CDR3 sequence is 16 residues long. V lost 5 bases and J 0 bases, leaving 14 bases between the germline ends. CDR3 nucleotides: TGTGCCAGCAGCCCACTAGCAGGGGTTAGCAATCAGCCCCAGCATTTT. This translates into CASSPLAGVSNQPQHF.

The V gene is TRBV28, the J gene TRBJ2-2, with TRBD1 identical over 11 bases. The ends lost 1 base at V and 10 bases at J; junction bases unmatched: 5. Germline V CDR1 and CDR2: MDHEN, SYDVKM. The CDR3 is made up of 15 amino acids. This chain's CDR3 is CASSLSDRGRAELFF. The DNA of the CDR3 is TGTGCCAGCAGTTTATCGGACAGGGGGCGGGCGGAGCTGTTTTTT.

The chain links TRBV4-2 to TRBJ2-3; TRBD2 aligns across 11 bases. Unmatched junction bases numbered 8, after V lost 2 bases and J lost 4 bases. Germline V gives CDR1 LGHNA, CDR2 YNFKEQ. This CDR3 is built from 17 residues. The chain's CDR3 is CASSQSGLAGTADTQYF. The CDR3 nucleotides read TGTGCCAGCAGCCAATCCGGACTAGCGGGCACGGCAGATACGCAGTATTTT.

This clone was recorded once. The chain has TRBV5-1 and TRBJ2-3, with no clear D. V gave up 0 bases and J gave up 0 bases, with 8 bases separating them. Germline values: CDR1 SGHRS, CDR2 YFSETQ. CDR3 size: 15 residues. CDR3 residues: CASSLVRISTDTQYF. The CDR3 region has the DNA TGCGCCAGCAGCTTGGTCCGGATTAGCACAGATACGCAGTATTTT.

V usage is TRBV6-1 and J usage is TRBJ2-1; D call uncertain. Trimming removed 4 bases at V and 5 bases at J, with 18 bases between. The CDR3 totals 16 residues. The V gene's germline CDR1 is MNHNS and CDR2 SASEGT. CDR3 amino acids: CASSVRAFTINNEQFF. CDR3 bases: TGTGCCAGCAGTGTACGGGCGTTCACCATAAACAATGAGCAGTTCTTC.

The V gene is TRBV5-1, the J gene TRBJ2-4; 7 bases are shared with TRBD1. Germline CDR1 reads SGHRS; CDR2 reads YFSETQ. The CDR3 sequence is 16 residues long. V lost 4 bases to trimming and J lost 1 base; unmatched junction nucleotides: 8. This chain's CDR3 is CASSPYTGEAKNIQYF. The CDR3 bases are TGCGCCAGCAGCCCATATACAGGGGAGGCCAAAAACATTCAGTACTTC.